This TCR beta chain was captured in a study of T cell repertoires in cytomegalovirus infection. Study background: Public TCR beta signatures provided an indication of both CMV infection and a matching HLA type.

The germline V gene encodes CDR1 SGHTA and CDR2 FQGNSA. V was cut by 1 base and J by 9 bases, with 12 bases left in between. The CDR3 runs to 13 residues. This clonotype was observed a handful of times. TCRdb recomputed calls from the reads with MiXCR, one row per CDR3 protein. The sample shows 350,000 to 450,000 distinct CDR3 sequences, 18% of them seen only once. The gene calls are TRBV7-2 and TRBJ1-1; possibly TRBD1 for D (6 bases). The sequenced sample consisted of PBMCs. The sequence derives from a human donor in good health (CMV status not recorded). Some clones in this sample may be carry-over from other donors' samples. The CDR3 region is CASSLGQVRQAFF. Written as DNA, the CDR3 is TGTGCCAGCAGCTTAGGACAGGTTCGACAAGCTTTCTTT.